This record concerns one T cell receptor (beta chain) sequence. Its antigen is unidentified. This sample is part of a study of CD8 T cells in ankylosing spondylitis. Germline CDR1 and CDR2: SGDLS and YYNGEE. The CDR3 extends over 16 amino acids. The V end lost 3 bases, the J end lost 0 bases, and 13 bases lay between the germline ends. Findings of the study overall: In ankylosing spondylitis patients, matched synovial fluid reportedly showed significant enrichment of disease-linked clones. Clones linked with disease were CD8+ and fairly uncommon in the peripheral blood. A motif of 7 to 9 highly homologous TCR beta variants was seen as apparently characteristic of ankylosing spondylitis blood. Several of the motif variants were reported before in synovial fluid and blood from reactive arthritis.

A single record per CDR3 protein comes from TCRdb applying MiXCR to the 5' RACE reads. The table lists over 600,000 distinct CDR3 sequences, 19% of them singletons. This chain connects TRBV9 to TRBJ2-1; possible D gene TRBD2, 5 bases. Sequenced: blood, either unsorted or a sorted T cell fraction (not recorded which). The clonotype comes from a male donor with ankylosing spondylitis. CDR3 coding DNA: TGTGCCAGCAGCGAAGGAGCGGACCTCTCCTACAATGAGCAGTTCTTC. Protein sequence: CASSEGADLSYNEQFF.